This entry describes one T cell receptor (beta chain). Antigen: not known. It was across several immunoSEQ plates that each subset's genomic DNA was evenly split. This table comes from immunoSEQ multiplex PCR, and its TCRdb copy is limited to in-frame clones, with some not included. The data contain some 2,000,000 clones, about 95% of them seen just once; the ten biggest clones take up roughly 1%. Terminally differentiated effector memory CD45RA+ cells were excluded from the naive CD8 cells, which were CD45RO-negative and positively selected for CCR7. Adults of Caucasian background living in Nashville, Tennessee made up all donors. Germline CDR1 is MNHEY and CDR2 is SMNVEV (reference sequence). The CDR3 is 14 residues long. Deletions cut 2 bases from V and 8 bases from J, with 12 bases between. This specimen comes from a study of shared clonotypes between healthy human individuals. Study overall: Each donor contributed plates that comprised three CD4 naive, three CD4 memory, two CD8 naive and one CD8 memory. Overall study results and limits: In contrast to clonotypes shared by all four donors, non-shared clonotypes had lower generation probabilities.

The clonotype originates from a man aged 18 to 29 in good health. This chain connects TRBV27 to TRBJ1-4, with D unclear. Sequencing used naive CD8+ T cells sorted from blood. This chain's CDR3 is CASSLLQPGEKLFF. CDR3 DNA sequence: TGTGCCAGCAGTTTACTACAGCCTGGGGAAAAACTGTTTTTT.